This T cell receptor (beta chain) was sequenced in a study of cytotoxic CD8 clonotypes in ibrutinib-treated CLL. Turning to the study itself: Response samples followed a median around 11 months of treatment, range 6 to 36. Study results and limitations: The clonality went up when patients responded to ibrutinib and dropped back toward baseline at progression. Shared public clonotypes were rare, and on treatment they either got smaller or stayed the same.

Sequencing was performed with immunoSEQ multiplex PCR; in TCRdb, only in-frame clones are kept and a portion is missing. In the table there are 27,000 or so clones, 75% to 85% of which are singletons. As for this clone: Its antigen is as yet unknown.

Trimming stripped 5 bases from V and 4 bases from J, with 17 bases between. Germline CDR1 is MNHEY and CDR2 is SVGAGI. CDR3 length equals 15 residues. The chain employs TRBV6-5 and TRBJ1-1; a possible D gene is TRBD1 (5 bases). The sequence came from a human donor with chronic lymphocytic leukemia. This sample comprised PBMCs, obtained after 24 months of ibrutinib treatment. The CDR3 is CASSTGTQGITEAFF. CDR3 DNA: TGTGCCAGCAGTACGGGAACGCAGGGTATCACTGAAGCTTTCTTT.